Below are 2 T cell receptor beta chains sequenced from a single sample in a study of Graves' ophthalmopathy and Graves' hyperthyroidism. RNA served as the template for amplifying TCR beta CDR3 regions. After a first-round RT-PCR with HTBI primers, a second-round multiplex PCR was run. MiXCR was run by TCRdb on the multiplex PCR reads, yielding one entry per CDR3 protein. The data contain about 740,000 distinct CDR3 sequences, around 40% of them singletons. Sequenced sample: peripheral blood. These receptors originate from an adult man with Graves' ophthalmopathy.

This clonotype was seen repeatedly, ten times or more. The chain couples TRBV15 to TRBJ1-4, with D hard to call. The CDR3 is made up of 12 amino acids. Germline values: CDR1 LNHNV, CDR2 YYDKDF (reference sequence). Trimming left V 0 bases short and J 10 bases short, with 6 bases between. The CDR3: CATSRDLGKLFF. The CDR3 region has the DNA TGTGCCACCAGCAGAGATCTCGGAAAACTGTTTTTT.

Comments on this clonotype: A read error may explain this, as a much larger clone is one base away. The chain recombines TRBV10-3 with TRBJ2-6, with D maybe TRBD1 (5 bases). The germline CDR1 and CDR2 sequences are ENHRY and SYGVKD. The CDR3 consists of 16 residues. CDR3 DNA: TGTGCCATCAGTGATAAGCAGGGTTCTGGGGCCAACGTCCTGGCTTTC. Its protein product is CAISDKQGSGANVLAF.